The text below deals with one T cell receptor beta chain. Trimming left V 4 bases short and J 0 bases short, with 13 bases between. Germline V lookup: CDR1 MNHEY, CDR2 SVGAGI. This CDR3 comprises 15 residues. This sample is part of a study of blood T cell repertoires in COVID-19. For the study at large: From the United States, Italy and Spain came samples of acute and convalescent COVID-19.

In the original processing: Counts of nucleated cells, estimated from reference gene primer amplification, were obtained. Sequencing used immunoSEQ multiplex PCR; TCRdb keeps in-frame clones, though not all of them. The V and J calls and the clone size are those of that table, but D and trimming were determined from the DNA. Here the sample spans more than 350,000 clones, roughly 90% being singletons. The clonotype originates from a woman in her thirties with COVID-19, enrolled during active disease. Input material: peripheral blood. The chain recombines TRBV6-5 with TRBJ2-7; perhaps TRBD2 as D (6 bases). CDR3 sequence (DNA): TGTGCCAGCAGTTTCGGCGGGGCGAGCTCCTACGAGCAGTACTTC. Translated: CASSFGGASSYEQYF.